These 27 T cell receptor beta chains were all obtained from the same sample, sequenced in a study of shared clonotypes between healthy human individuals. Assay used: immunoSEQ multiplex PCR; TCRdb lists only in-frame clones, some missing. The profile shows more than 2 million clones, 85% to 95% of them singletons. The sample was naive CD4+ T cells sorted from blood. This sample's subset: CD45RA+ positively selected. The receptors derive from a man aged 18 to 29 in good health.

This sequence joins TRBV29-1 and TRBJ1-6; perhaps TRBD1 as D (5 bases). This CDR3 has 13 residues. The V end lost 7 bases, the J end lost 6 bases, and 13 bases lay between the germline ends. From germline, CDR1 is SQVTM and CDR2 ANQGSEA. CDR3 protein: CSAKSGVNSPLHF. DNA of the CDR3: TGCAGCGCCAAGTCGGGGGTTAATTCACCCCTCCACTTT. Supplemented by reference TRBV29-1 and TRBJ1-6, the full variable domain reads SAVISQKPSRDICQRGTSLTIQCQVDSQVTMMFWYRQQPGQSLTLIATANQGSEATYESGFVIDKFPISRPNLTFSTLTVSNMSPEDSSIYLCSAKSGVNSPLHFGNGTRLTVT.

This clone has a single count. The V call is TRBV5-5, the J call TRBJ2-5; no clear D. The germline V gene encodes CDR1 SGHKS and CDR2 YYEKEE (reference sequence). The V end lost 1 base, the J end lost 1 base, and 8 bases lay between the germline ends. The CDR3 is made up of 14 amino acids. The CDR3 nucleotides read TGTGCCAGCAGCTTGTACGCACTCCAAGAGACCCAGTACTTC. The encoded protein is CASSLYALQETQYF.

This rearrangement joins TRBV10-3 to TRBJ2-7; 9 nucleotides align to TRBD1. Losses at the gene ends were 4 bases for V and 3 bases for J; bases not matched to a gene: 13. CDR1 is ENHRY and CDR2 is SYGVKD in the germline V gene. This CDR3 is 17 amino acids long. The CDR3 sequence is CAISVGSTRTGVYEQYF. CDR3 sequence (DNA): TGTGCCATCAGTGTGGGGTCGACCCGGACAGGGGTCTACGAGCAGTACTTC.

V usage is TRBV11-2 and J usage is TRBJ1-4; TRBD1 matches 7 bases. This CDR3 spans 15 amino acids. CDR1 and CDR2 from the germline V gene are SGHAT and FQNNGV. V lost 5 bases to trimming and J lost 7 bases; unmatched junction nucleotides: 10. For the CDR3, the DNA is TGTGCCAGCAGCCGCGTGAGCCGGGACAGTGAAAAACTGTTTTTT. As protein: CASSRVSRDSEKLFF.

The V call is TRBV6-1, the J call TRBJ1-5; D unresolved. The CDR3 contains 16 residues. Germline V gives CDR1 MNHNS, CDR2 SASEGT. Trimming cost V 3 bases and J 2 bases, with 14 bases left between them. CDR3 DNA sequence: TGTGCCAGCAGTGATGGGCCCTGGCGTGGCAATCAGCCCCAGCATTTT. Its translation is CASSDGPWRGNQPQHF.

V and J are TRBV5-1 and TRBJ1-1; 7 bases align to TRBD1. V was pared by 4 bases and J by 2 bases, with 5 bases of the junction left unmatched. CDR3 length: 14 residues. From germline, CDR1 is SGHRS and CDR2 YFSETQ. CDR3 coding DNA: TGCGCCAGCAGCACCCGACAGGGAAACACTGAAGCTTTCTTT. It encodes CASSTRQGNTEAFF.

This clone occurred once. The rearrangement joins TRBV30 to TRBJ1-4; D perhaps matches TRBD1 (6 bases). V gave up 3 bases and J gave up 4 bases, with 12 bases separating them. The germline CDR1 and CDR2 sequences are GTSNPN and SVGIG (reference sequence). There are 14 residues in the CDR3. The CDR3 nucleotides read TGTGCCTGGAGAACAGGGAAGGGTAATGAAAAACTGTTTTTT. It is translated as CAWRTGKGNEKLFF.

Comments on this clone: Other DNA sequences in the same sample also yield this CDR3. This rearrangement joins TRBV18 to TRBJ2-3; D is perhaps TRBD1 (5 bases). The CDR3 is 13 amino acids. V lost 4 bases to trimming and J lost 3 bases, with 8 bases between them. The germline V gene encodes CDR1 KGHSH and CDR2 LQKENI. The CDR3 is CASSQQGTDTQYF. The DNA of the CDR3 is TGTGCCAGCTCACAGCAGGGTACAGATACGCAGTATTTT.

The rearrangement uses TRBV19 and TRBJ1-5; D gene uncertain. V was trimmed by 4 bases and J by 5 bases, leaving 15 bases between them. This CDR3 spans 15 amino acids. In germline, CDR1 is LNHDA, CDR2 SQIVND (reference sequence). Here the CDR3 reads CASSTKGLLDQPQHF. The DNA of the CDR3 is TGTGCCAGTAGTACCAAGGGCCTTCTGGATCAGCCCCAGCATTTT.

For the CDR3, the DNA is TGTGCCAGCAGCGTAGTGGCTAGCGGATACAATGAGCAGTTCTTC. This translates into CASSVVASGYNEQFF. The rearrangement links TRBV9 to TRBJ2-1, with TRBD2 identical over 7 bases. CDR1 is SGDLS, CDR2 YYNGEE, per germline. The CDR3 length is 15 residues. J lost 4 bases, V lost 0 bases, and 4 bases had no gene match.

V usage is TRBV7-8 and J usage is TRBJ2-5; the match to TRBD1 covers 7 bases. Looked up from germline, CDR1 is SGHVS and CDR2 is FQNEAQ. This CDR3 contains 14 residues. Trimming cost V 1 base and J 3 bases; bases outside gene matches: 2. The CDR3 here is CASSLGQGEETQYF. CDR3 sequence (DNA): TGTGCCAGCAGCTTAGGGCAGGGGGAAGAGACCCAGTACTTC.

V usage is TRBV18 and J usage is TRBJ1-1; D remains ambiguous. This CDR3 has 15 amino acids. V lost 3 bases to trimming and J lost 7 bases, with 18 bases between them. CDR1 KGHSH and CDR2 LQKENI come from the germline V gene. The CDR3 bases are TGTGCCAGCTCACCCCTGGACGGTTCGTACAATGAAGCTTTCTTT. This codes for CASSPLDGSYNEAFF.

The V call is TRBV12-5, the J call TRBJ1-1; no firm D call. This CDR3 spans 13 amino acids. V lost 5 bases, J lost 6 bases, and 13 bases lay in between. In germline, CDR1 is LGHNT, CDR2 FRNRAP. In DNA form, the CDR3 reads TGTGCTAGTGGTCTCGGGGTTCGGTCTGAAGCTTTCTTT. Amino acids: CASGLGVRSEAFF.

The rearrangement uses TRBV28 and TRBJ1-1; 7 bases align to TRBD1. After removal of 2 bases from V and 6 bases from J, the junction contained 12 bases not matched to a gene. This CDR3 contains 16 residues. CDR1 and CDR2 from the germline V gene are MDHEN and SYDVKM. CDR3 bases: TGTGCCAGCAGTTTACCGACAGGGTCTGGTCTCGCTGAAGCTTTCTTT. It encodes CASSLPTGSGLAEAFF. Full variable domain (missing parts from reference TRBV28 and TRBJ1-1): DVKVTQSSRYLVKRTGEKVFLECVQDMDHENMFWYRQDPGLGLRLIYFSYDVKMKEKGDIPEGYSVSREKKERFSLILESASTNQTSMYLCASSLPTGSGLAEAFFGQGTRLTVV.

This clone was counted only a few times. J is TRBJ2-1 and V is TRBV2, with D unclear. This CDR3 region has 11 residues. Trimming left V 10 bases short and J 3 bases short, with 7 bases between. The germline V gene has CDR1 SNHLY and CDR2 FYNNEI. The CDR3 reads CATTDYNEQFF. The DNA of the CDR3 is TGTGCCACAACAGACTACAATGAGCAGTTCTTC.

This chain links TRBV6-5 with TRBJ2-1; 7 bases align to TRBD1. CDR1 is MNHEY and CDR2 is SVGAGI in the germline V gene. Unmatched junction bases numbered 8, after V lost 0 bases and J lost 6 bases. The CDR3 totals 16 residues. DNA for the CDR3: TGTGCCAGCAGTTACTCGCGAGGGGGCAAGTTCAATGAGCAGTTCTTC. It yields the protein CASSYSRGGKFNEQFF.

The chain recombines TRBV5-1 with TRBJ2-3; weak D call: TRBD2 (6 bases). Germline CDR1 reads SGHRS; CDR2 reads YFSETQ. CDR3 length: 13 residues. Trimming took 4 bases from V and 4 from J, leaving 10 bases between them. For the CDR3, the DNA is TGCGCCAGCAGCCGGGGAGGCTCAGATACGCAGTATTTT. Amino acids: CASSRGGSDTQYF.

The V and J genes are TRBV21-1 and TRBJ2-7; TRBD1 is the table's D call, not checked against the DNA. TRBV21-1 is flagged as a pseudogene. The CDR3 has 15 residues. The CDR3 nucleotides are TGTGCCAGCAGCCCGAGCAATAAACAGGCCTACGAGCAGTACTTC. Translated: CASSPSNKQAYEQYF.

The J gene is TRBJ1-2, the V gene TRBV11-2, with a weak D call TRBD1 (5 bases). The V and J ends lost 0 bases and 4 bases respectively, with 9 bases between them. The length of the CDR3 is 14 residues. Germline-derived CDR1 and CDR2 are SGHAT and FQNNGV. CDR3 DNA sequence: TGTGCCAGCAGCTTAGAACAGGTCGTCTATGGCTACACCTTC. Translating it yields CASSLEQVVYGYTF.

The gene calls are TRBV28 and TRBJ2-5, with D perhaps being TRBD1 or TRBD2 (5 bases each). Germline-derived CDR1 and CDR2 are MDHEN and SYDVKM. This CDR3 spans 12 amino acids. V lost 6 bases and J 13 bases, leaving 18 bases between the germline ends. The CDR3 region has the DNA TGTGCCAGCAGCCCTTGGCAGGGCCGGGGGTACTTC. It codes for CASSPWQGRGYF.

The V and J genes are TRBV5-1 and TRBJ2-2; D possibly corresponds to TRBD1 (6 bases). The germline V gene has CDR1 SGHRS and CDR2 YFSETQ. This CDR3 comprises 16 residues. V was clipped by 0 bases and J by 0 bases, with 9 bases between them. This chain's CDR3 is CASSLGDRTNTGELFF. The DNA for the CDR3 is TGCGCCAGCAGCTTGGGCGACAGGACGAACACCGGGGAGCTGTTTTTT.

J is TRBJ1-6 and V is TRBV10-1; no clear D. V lost 3 bases to trimming and J lost 7 bases, with 10 bases between them. The CDR3 runs to 14 residues. Germline loops: CDR1 WNHNN, CDR2 SYGVQD (reference sequence). CDR3 DNA sequence: TGCGCCAGCAGTGATAGACGCCCAAATTCACCCCTCCACTTT. This sequence encodes CASSDRRPNSPLHF.

The CDR3 spells CASSLMDKANTGELFF. Written as DNA, the CDR3 is TGTGCCAGCAGCTTAATGGACAAAGCGAACACCGGGGAGCTGTTTTTT. The genes are TRBV7-9 and TRBJ2-2; D is perhaps TRBD1 (5 bases). Trimming removed 2 bases at V and 0 bases at J, with 10 bases between. This CDR3 region has 16 residues. Germline V CDR1 and CDR2: SEHNR, FQNEAQ (reference sequence).

The chain uses TRBV7-2 and TRBJ1-1; D remains ambiguous. Germline V gene lookup returns CDR1 SGHTA and CDR2 FQGNSA. The CDR3 is 12 amino acids. Trimming shortened V by 8 bases and J by 6 bases, and 13 bases separated the two germline ends. The CDR3 nucleotides are TGTGCCAGCGGTTTATTACCCCCTGAAGCTTTCTTT. Translation: CASGLLPPEAFF. The full variable domain, its missing parts supplied by reference TRBV7-2 and TRBJ1-1, is GAGVSQSPSNKVTEKGKDVELRCDPISGHTALYWYRQSLGQGLEFLIYFQGNSAPDKSGLPSDRFSAERTGGSVSTLTIQRTQQEDSAVYLCASGLLPPEAFFGQGTRLTVV.

The chain recombines TRBV29-1 with TRBJ1-5, with no clear D. Trimming stripped 0 bases from V and 3 bases from J, with 9 bases between. Germline V gene lookup returns CDR1 SQVTM and CDR2 ANQGSEA. The CDR3 is 14 amino acids. The CDR3, as DNA: TGCAGCGTTGAAGATGGGGTCAACAATCAGCCCCAGCATTTT. Its translation: CSVEDGVNNQPQHF.

This chain connects TRBV11-3 to TRBJ2-1, with a possible D match to TRBD2 (5 bases). The length of the CDR3 is 16 residues. From germline, CDR1 is SGHNT and CDR2 YENEEA. Between the trimmed V and J ends, which lost 5 bases and 1 base, there was a span of 15 bases. This CDR3 reads CASSPSRSGSYNEQFF. CDR3 in DNA: TGTGCCAGCAGCCCTTCTAGGAGCGGATCCTACAATGAGCAGTTCTTC.

Comment on this clone: The junction and the germline gene differ at one end; a read error may be behind it. V usage is TRBV6-1 and J usage is TRBJ2-7; 7 nucleotides match TRBD1. Germline-derived CDR1 and CDR2 are MNHNS and SASEGT. The CDR3 has 13 amino acids. DNA of the CDR3: TGTGCCAGCAGCATGACAGGGATAATTCCTCATGACTTC. This translates into CASSMTGIIPHDF.